These 29 T cell receptor beta chains originate from one sample sequenced in a study of response to subunit inactivated influenza vaccine. TCRdb redid the calling of the RT-PCR reads with MiXCR, one entry per CDR3 protein. The sample lists over 150,000 distinct CDR3 sequences, about 10% occurring once. This material consisted of CD8+ T cells sorted from PBMCs, taken about 24 months after vaccination. The receptors originated from a man aged 50 to 69 who received an inactivated influenza vaccine.

This clonotype occurred a few times. The chain uses TRBV7-9 and TRBJ2-1, with D maybe TRBD1 (6 bases). V dropped 1 base and J dropped 3 bases, with 13 bases sitting between them. This CDR3 spans 16 amino acids. Germline V gives CDR1 SEHNR, CDR2 FQNEAQ (reference sequence). The CDR3, as DNA: TGTGCCAGCAGCTTAGAGACAGGTCGGCGCTACAATGAGCAGTTCTTC. Amino acid sequence: CASSLETGRRYNEQFF.

The chain joins TRBV14 to TRBJ1-1; weak D call: TRBD1 (6 bases). Germline CDR1 is SGHDN and CDR2 is FVKESK. The CDR3 sequence is 14 residues long. The V end was cut by 0 bases, the J end by 5 bases, with 10 bases between. CDR3 DNA sequence: TGTGCCAGCAGCCAAGAGGGACAAAGAACTGAAGCTTTCTTT. Encoded protein: CASSQEGQRTEAFF.

J is TRBJ2-7 and V is TRBV10-2; no definite D call. V gave up 4 bases and J gave up 3 bases, with 10 bases separating them. From germline, CDR1 is WSHSY and CDR2 SAAADI. This CDR3 region has 13 residues. The CDR3 DNA reads TGCGCCAGCAGTGCGAGCAAAGACTACGAGCAGTACTTC. Translating gives CASSASKDYEQYF.

The rearrangement links TRBV24-1 to TRBJ2-5, with 8 positions matching TRBD1. The length of the CDR3 is 14 residues. V shed 2 bases and J 4 bases; nucleotides not matched to a gene: 2. Germline loops: CDR1 KGHDR, CDR2 SFDVKD. This CDR3 reads CATSDSGQGETQYF. CDR3 DNA: TGTGCCACCAGTGATTCTGGACAGGGAGAGACCCAGTACTTC.

V usage is TRBV18 and J usage is TRBJ2-3, with TRBD2 matching over 13 bases. CDR3 length equals 16 residues. Germline loops: CDR1 KGHSH, CDR2 LQKENI. V was clipped by 2 bases and J by 4 bases; unmatched bases: 3. The CDR3 sequence is CASSPGTSGTADTQYF. Here the CDR3 DNA reads TGTGCCAGCTCACCAGGGACTAGCGGGACCGCAGATACGCAGTATTTT.

This clonotype was seen repeatedly, ten times or more. This chain connects TRBV25-1 to TRBJ2-7; no clear D. The germline V gene encodes CDR1 MGHDK and CDR2 SYGVNS. The CDR3 is made up of 14 amino acids. V lost 4 bases to trimming and J lost 5 bases, with 15 bases between them. DNA for the CDR3: TGTGCCAGCAGTGGGAAGAGCTGGGTAGACGAGCAGTACTTC. Encoded protein: CASSGKSWVDEQYF.

The chain combines TRBV10-3 with TRBJ1-4, with D tentatively TRBD1 (6 bases). CDR1 and CDR2 from the germline V gene are ENHRY and SYGVKD. Trimming removed 10 bases from V and 2 bases from J, with 17 bases in between. The CDR3 loop spans 15 amino acids. The DNA for the CDR3 is TGTGCCAGCCGACGGGGGGGCGAGACTAATGAAAAACTGTTTTTT. This translates into CASRRGGETNEKLFF.

This clonotype was found a few times. The gene calls are TRBV27 and TRBJ2-3; D gene ambiguous. The V end lost 3 bases, the J end lost 0 bases, and 7 bases lay between the germline ends. Germline V CDR1 and CDR2: MNHEY, SMNVEV (reference sequence). The CDR3 covers 14 residues. CDR3 DNA sequence: TGTGCCAGCAGTTTTTTGGATAGCACAGATACGCAGTATTTT. As protein: CASSFLDSTDTQYF.

This clonotype was observed a few times. The rearrangement uses TRBV9 and TRBJ2-1, with TRBD2 matching 7 bases. J was trimmed by 3 bases and V by 0 bases; bases with no gene match: 6. The CDR3 is made up of 16 amino acids. Germline V gives CDR1 SGDLS, CDR2 YYNGEE. Here the CDR3 DNA reads TGTGCCAGCAGCGTAGGCGGGAGCCAGATCTACAATGAGCAGTTCTTC. This encodes CASSVGGSQIYNEQFF.

The V and J genes are TRBV2 and TRBJ2-7; D is perhaps TRBD2 (5 bases). The V and J ends lost 3 bases and 2 bases respectively, with 11 bases between them. The V gene's germline CDR1 is SNHLY and CDR2 FYNNEI. There are 14 residues in the CDR3. CDR3 protein: CASSDLGEPYEQYF. CDR3 DNA: TGTGCCAGCAGTGACCTTGGGGAGCCCTACGAGCAGTACTTC.

The V gene is TRBV11-2, the J gene TRBJ2-2; unclear D gene. V was clipped by 3 bases and J by 4 bases, with 15 bases between them. From germline, CDR1 is SGHAT and CDR2 FQNNGV. The length of the CDR3 is 16 residues. The CDR3 reads CASSLRPRSSTGELFF. CDR3 DNA sequence: TGTGCCAGCAGCTTGCGACCCAGATCGAGCACCGGGGAGCTGTTTTTT.

In this sample, this clonotype turned up a few times. This rearrangement joins TRBV28 to TRBJ2-3, with D possibly being TRBD1 (7 bases). Trimming cost V 7 bases and J 4 bases, with 24 bases left between them. Germline V CDR1 and CDR2: MDHEN, SYDVKM. The CDR3 is 17 residues long. The CDR3 spells CASTPTTGDRRPDTQYF. For the CDR3, the DNA is TGTGCCAGCACCCCGACGACGGGGGACAGACGTCCAGATACGCAGTATTTT. Supplemented by reference TRBV28 and TRBJ2-3, the full variable domain reads DVKVTQSSRYLVKRTGEKVFLECVQDMDHENMFWYRQDPGLGLRLIYFSYDVKMKEKGDIPEGYSVSREKKERFSLILESASTNQTSMYLCASTPTTGDRRPDTQYFGPGTRLTVL.

This clonotype was counted at least ten times. The chain has TRBV12-3 or TRBV12-4 and TRBJ2-7; no clear D. V lost 0 bases, J lost 5 bases, and 11 bases lay in between. CDR3 length equals 14 residues. DNA for the CDR3: TGTGCCAGCAGTTTAGCACCGCTCCGAAACGAGCAGTACTTC. Its translation is CASSLAPLRNEQYF.

Many counts were recorded for this clonotype. The V call is TRBV25-1, the J call TRBJ2-5; 7 bases are a match to TRBD2. In germline, CDR1 is MGHDK, CDR2 SYGVNS. The CDR3 sequence is 15 residues long. V gave up 4 bases and J gave up 4 bases; unmatched junction bases: 9. CDR3 nucleotides: TGTGCCAGCAGTGCACTCCCGATAGCGGGAGAGACCCAGTACTTC. Amino acids: CASSALPIAGETQYF.

This clonotype was seen many times. The rearrangement uses TRBV28 and TRBJ2-4; 10 bases map to TRBD2. Germline trimming cut 7 bases from V and 3 bases from J; bases unmatched to any gene: 6. The CDR3 consists of 15 residues. The germline gives CDR1 MDHEN, CDR2 SYDVKM. CDR3 protein: CASTPAGGGKNIQYF. CDR3 bases: TGTGCCAGCACCCCAGCGGGAGGGGGCAAAAACATTCAGTACTTC.

This clonotype was picked up a small number of times. The chain carries TRBV4-1 and TRBJ2-2; TRBD1 matches 7 bases. V gave up 0 bases and J gave up 6 bases; unmatched junction bases: 7. The germline gives CDR1 MGHRA, CDR2 YSYEKL. The CDR3 is 16 amino acids. CDR3 in amino acids: CASSQEAGQGAGELFF. CDR3 in DNA: TGCGCCAGCAGCCAAGAGGCCGGGCAGGGGGCCGGGGAGCTGTTTTTT.

This clonotype appeared many times. The chain joins TRBV4-1 to TRBJ2-1; 9 nucleotides align to TRBD1. Germline CDR1 is MGHRA and CDR2 is YSYEKL. The CDR3 runs 15 residues. Trimming at V came to 4 bases and at J to 2 bases, leaving 3 bases not matched to a gene. For the CDR3, the DNA is TGCGCCAGCAGCCCCGGGACAGGGACCTACAATGAGCAGTTCTTC. Protein product: CASSPGTGTYNEQFF.

Note on this clonotype: This clone may be a read error of a much larger clone one base away. The chain uses TRBV12-3 or TRBV12-4 and TRBJ2-1; tentative D call: TRBD1 (5 bases). The CDR3 spans 11 residues. V was pared by 2 bases and J by 14 bases, with 10 bases between. The CDR3 bases are TGTGCCAGCAGTTTAAGGACACGCAAGTTCTTC. This encodes CASSLRTRKFF.

The chain has TRBV6-1 and TRBJ2-3, with 8 bases matching TRBD2. The CDR3 contains 14 residues. Germline CDR1 is MNHNS and CDR2 is SASEGT. The ends lost 8 bases at V and 3 bases at J; junction bases unmatched: 7. For the CDR3, the DNA is TGTGCCAGCGCGAGCGGGAGAGGAACAGATACGCAGTATTTT. The encoded protein is CASASGRGTDTQYF.

V and J are TRBV7-2 and TRBJ2-3; 13 bases are a match to TRBD2. The CDR3 spans 16 residues. Germline CDR1 SGHTA, CDR2 FQGNSA. Trimming at V came to 3 bases and at J to 4 bases, leaving 4 bases not matched to a gene. The CDR3 DNA sequence: TGTGCCAGCAGCTTCCTACTAGCGGGAGGGGCAGATACGCAGTATTTT. Protein: CASSFLLAGGADTQYF.

This clonotype was detected a few times. V usage is TRBV12-3 or TRBV12-4 and J usage is TRBJ2-7; 8 bases line up with TRBD1. This CDR3 is built from 15 residues. With V trimmed by 2 bases and J by 3 bases, 6 bases remained unmatched. DNA for the CDR3: TGTGCCAGCAGTTTAACGGCGACAGGGGACTACGAGCAGTACTTC. It yields the protein CASSLTATGDYEQYF.

This clonotype was found a few times. The CDR3 nucleotides read TGTGCCAGCAGCGTAGGGGGACTAGGCCCCCTCCCTTACAATGAGCAGTTCTTC. Translated, it gives CASSVGGLGPLPYNEQFF. The chain links TRBV9 to TRBJ2-1, with TRBD2 matching 8 bases. The J segment lost 4 bases and the V segment lost 0 bases, leaving 12 bases of the junction unmatched. There are 18 residues in the CDR3. From germline, CDR1 is SGDLS and CDR2 YYNGEE.

This clonotype was seen a handful of times. The CDR3 DNA reads TGCAGTGCTAGAGAGTTGTTAGCGGGGCCCTACGAGCAGTACTTC. Protein product: CSARELLAGPYEQYF. V and J are TRBV20-1 and TRBJ2-7; 8 nucleotides agree with TRBD2. The CDR3 covers 15 residues. Germline values: CDR1 DFQATT, CDR2 SNEGSKA (reference sequence). The V and J ends lost 0 bases and 2 bases, in that order; junction bases with no gene match: 6.

The chain joins TRBV20-1 to TRBJ2-2, with 7 bases lining up with TRBD2. V shed 0 bases, J shed 4 bases, and the junction held 5 bases outside the gene matches. Germline CDR1 and CDR2: DFQATT and SNEGSKA (reference sequence). CDR3 size: 15 residues. The CDR3 DNA sequence: TGCAGTGCTAGAGATGCTACGGGGGGCACCGGGGAGCTGTTTTTT. It yields the protein CSARDATGGTGELFF.

The V and J genes are TRBV20-1 and TRBJ2-7, with no clear D. This CDR3 is built from 12 residues. The V end was cut by 0 bases, the J end by 7 bases, with 10 bases between. The V gene's germline CDR1 is DFQATT and CDR2 SNEGSKA (reference sequence). In DNA form, the CDR3 reads TGCAGTGCTAGAGATCCCCCTCTGGAGCAGTACTTC. The encoded protein is CSARDPPLEQYF.

In its sample, this clonotype was seen a few times. The genes are TRBV29-1 and TRBJ1-1, with D unclear. Germline values: CDR1 SQVTM, CDR2 ANQGSEA. Trimming pared 4 bases from V and 6 bases from J, leaving 9 bases between. The CDR3 is 11 residues long. The CDR3 protein is CSVASKAEAFF. CDR3 bases: TGCAGCGTTGCTTCTAAAGCTGAAGCTTTCTTT.

This clonotype turned up a few times. The V and J genes are TRBV11-2 and TRBJ2-2, with D perhaps TRBD2 (5 bases). CDR1 SGHAT and CDR2 FQNNGV come from the germline V gene. The CDR3 has 14 amino acids. V lost 0 bases and J 6 bases, leaving 8 bases between the germline ends. The CDR3 is CASSLEAGAGELFF. Written as DNA, the CDR3 is TGTGCCAGCAGCTTAGAGGCCGGGGCCGGGGAGCTGTTTTTT.

Many counts were recorded for this clonotype. The gene calls are TRBV12-3 or TRBV12-4 and TRBJ2-5; no definite D call. V dropped 2 bases and J dropped 0 bases, with 4 bases sitting between them. This CDR3 region has 13 residues. The CDR3 region is CASSLTYQETQYF. The DNA of the CDR3 is TGTGCCAGCAGTTTAACGTACCAAGAGACCCAGTACTTC.

The rearrangement uses TRBV29-1 and TRBJ2-7; no clear D gene. The CDR3 spans 13 residues. Germline CDR1 SQVTM, CDR2 ANQGSEA. The ends were cut back, 4 bases at V and 0 bases at J, with 10 bases in the middle. The CDR3 nucleotides read TGCAGCGTTGGATCGCGGAACTCCTACGAGCAGTACTTC. Amino acids: CSVGSRNSYEQYF.